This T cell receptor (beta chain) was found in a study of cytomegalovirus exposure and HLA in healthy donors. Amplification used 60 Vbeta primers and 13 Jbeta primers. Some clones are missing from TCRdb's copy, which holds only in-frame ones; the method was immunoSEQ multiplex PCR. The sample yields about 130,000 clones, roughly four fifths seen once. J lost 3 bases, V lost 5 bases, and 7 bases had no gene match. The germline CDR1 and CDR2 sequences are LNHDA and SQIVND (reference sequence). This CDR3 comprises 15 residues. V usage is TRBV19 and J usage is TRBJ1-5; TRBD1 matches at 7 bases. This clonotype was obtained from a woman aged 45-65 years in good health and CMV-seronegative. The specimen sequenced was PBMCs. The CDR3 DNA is TGTGCCAGTAGTTCACACAGGGGCAACAATCAGCCCCAGCATTTT. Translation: CASSSHRGNNQPQHF.